This record looks at one TCR beta chain sequence and its context. Antigen unknown. CD8 cells regarded as naive lacked CD45RO, were positively chosen for CCR7, and omitted terminally differentiated effector memory CD45RA+ cells. Adult donors, all healthy and HIV-negative, had no recent acute infections or vaccinations. The V segment lost 5 bases and the J segment 8 bases; nucleotides outside the gene matches: 13. This CDR3 has 15 residues. Germline CDR1 reads MDHEN; CDR2 reads SYDVKM. The sample belongs to a study of shared clonotypes between healthy human individuals. Overall study context: Donors were a couple of women and three men aged 18 to 49. Study results and limitations: Naive subsets generally had larger estimated richness than memory subsets. Several donors had around 5% of their naive CD4 clonotypes in common.

The repertoire was sequenced with immunoSEQ multiplex PCR; TCRdb's copy has only in-frame clones and lacks some. The repertoire holds about 2.1 million clones, with approximately 94% as singletons. The sequencing input was naive CD8+ T cells from PBMCs. The chain joins TRBV28 to TRBJ2-3; 7 bases fit TRBD2. The receptor comes from a man between 18 and 35 years old in good health. Some clones in this sample may be carry-over from other donors' samples. The CDR3 sequence: CASSLDGGGSGTQYF. The CDR3 DNA sequence: TGTGCCAGCAGTCTCGATGGGGGGGGTTCGGGTACGCAGTATTTT.